This T cell receptor (beta chain) was recorded in a study of blood T cell repertoires in COVID-19. The wider study: Spain, Italy and the United States supplied samples that represented acute and convalescent COVID-19.

The CDR3 extends over 16 amino acids. Germline assignment: CDR1 MDHEN and CDR2 SYDVKM. After removal of 5 bases from V and 14 bases from J, the junction contained 15 bases not matched to a gene. This clone has only a few counts. Using immunoSEQ multiplex PCR, the repertoire was profiled, and TCRdb retains in-frame clones only, with some absent. The table lists about 370,000 clones, roughly 90% of them singletons. The sequence derives from a woman aged 25 to 39 with COVID-19, enrolled during active disease. The genes are TRBV28 and TRBJ2-1; TRBD2 agrees at 13 bases. Sequencing was carried out using peripheral blood. This CDR3 is CASSAPGLAGAAGKFF. The CDR3 DNA sequence: TGTGCCAGCAGTGCACCTGGACTAGCGGGAGCAGCCGGAAAGTTCTTC.